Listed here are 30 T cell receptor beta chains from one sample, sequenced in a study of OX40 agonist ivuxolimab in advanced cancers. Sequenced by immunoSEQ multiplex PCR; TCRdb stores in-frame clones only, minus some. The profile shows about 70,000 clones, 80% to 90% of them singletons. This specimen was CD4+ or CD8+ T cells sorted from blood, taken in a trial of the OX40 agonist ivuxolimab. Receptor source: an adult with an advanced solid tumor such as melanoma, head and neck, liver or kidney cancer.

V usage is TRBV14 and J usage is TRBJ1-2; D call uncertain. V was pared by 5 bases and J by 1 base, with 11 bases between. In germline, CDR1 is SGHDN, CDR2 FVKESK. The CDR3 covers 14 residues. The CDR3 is CASSGAGVNYGYTF. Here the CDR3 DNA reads TGTGCCAGCAGCGGCGCCGGAGTTAACTATGGCTACACCTTC. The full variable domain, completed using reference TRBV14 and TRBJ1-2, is EAGVTQFPSHSVIEKGQTVTLRCDPISGHDNLYWYRRVMGKEIKFLLHFVKESKQDESGMPNNRFLAERTGGTYSTLKVQPAELEDSGVYFCASSGAGVNYGYTFGSGTRLTVV.

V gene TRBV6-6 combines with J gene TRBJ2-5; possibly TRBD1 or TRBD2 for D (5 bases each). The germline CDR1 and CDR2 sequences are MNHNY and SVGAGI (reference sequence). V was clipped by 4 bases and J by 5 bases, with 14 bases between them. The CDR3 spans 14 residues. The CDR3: CASSSLDEGETQYF. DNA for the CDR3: TGTGCCAGCAGTTCCTTGGACGAGGGGGAGACCCAGTACTTC.

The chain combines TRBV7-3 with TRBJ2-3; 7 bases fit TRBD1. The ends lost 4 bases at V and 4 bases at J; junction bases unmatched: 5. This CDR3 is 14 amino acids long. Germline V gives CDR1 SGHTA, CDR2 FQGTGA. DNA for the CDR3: TGTGCCAGCAGCTATGGACAGGTCGCAGATACGCAGTATTTT. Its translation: CASSYGQVADTQYF.

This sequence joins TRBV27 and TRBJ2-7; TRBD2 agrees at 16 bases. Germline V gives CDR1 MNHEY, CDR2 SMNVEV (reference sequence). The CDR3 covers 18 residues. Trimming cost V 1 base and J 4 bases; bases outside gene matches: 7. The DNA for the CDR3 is TGTGCCAGCAGTTTATGGGGCCCGGGACTAGCGGGGGGGTACGAGCAGTACTTC. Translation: CASSLWGPGLAGGYEQYF.

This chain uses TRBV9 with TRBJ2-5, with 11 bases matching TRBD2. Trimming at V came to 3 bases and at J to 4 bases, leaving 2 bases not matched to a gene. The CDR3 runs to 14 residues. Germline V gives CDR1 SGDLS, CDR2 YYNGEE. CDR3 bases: TGTGCCAGCAGCGCTCTAGCGGGAGGAGAGACCCAGTACTTC. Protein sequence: CASSALAGGETQYF.

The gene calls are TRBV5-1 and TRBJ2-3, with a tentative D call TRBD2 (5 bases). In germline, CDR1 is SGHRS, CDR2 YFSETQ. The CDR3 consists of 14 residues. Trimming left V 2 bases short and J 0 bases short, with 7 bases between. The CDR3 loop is CASSLWTSTDTQYF. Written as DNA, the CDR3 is TGCGCCAGCAGCTTATGGACTAGCACAGATACGCAGTATTTT.

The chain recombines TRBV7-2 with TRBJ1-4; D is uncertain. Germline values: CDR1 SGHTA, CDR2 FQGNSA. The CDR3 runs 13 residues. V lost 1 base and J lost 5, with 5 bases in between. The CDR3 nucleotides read TGTGCCAGCAGCTTAGAAAGAAATGAAAAACTGTTTTTT. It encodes CASSLERNEKLFF.

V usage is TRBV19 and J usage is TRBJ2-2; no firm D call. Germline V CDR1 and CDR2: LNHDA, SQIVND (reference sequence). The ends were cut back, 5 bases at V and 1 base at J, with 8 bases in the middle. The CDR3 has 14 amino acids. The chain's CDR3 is CASSLSRNTGELFF. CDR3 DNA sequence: TGTGCCAGTAGTTTGTCCCGGAACACCGGGGAGCTGTTTTTT.

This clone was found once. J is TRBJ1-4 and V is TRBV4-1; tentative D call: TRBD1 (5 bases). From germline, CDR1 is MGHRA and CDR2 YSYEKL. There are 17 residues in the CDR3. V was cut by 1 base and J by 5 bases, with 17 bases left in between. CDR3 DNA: TGCGCCAGCAGCCAAGTTGGGTGGGCCAGGGTGAATGAAAAACTGTTTTTT. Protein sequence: CASSQVGWARVNEKLFF.

This CDR3 is CASSPIAGGDHYGYTF. In nucleotides, the CDR3 is TGTGCCAGCTCACCAATAGCCGGGGGAGATCACTATGGCTACACCTTC. J is TRBJ1-2 and V is TRBV18; weak D call: TRBD1 (5 bases). This CDR3 is 16 amino acids long. V gave up 2 bases and J gave up 3 bases, with 16 bases separating them. Germline assignment: CDR1 KGHSH and CDR2 LQKENI.

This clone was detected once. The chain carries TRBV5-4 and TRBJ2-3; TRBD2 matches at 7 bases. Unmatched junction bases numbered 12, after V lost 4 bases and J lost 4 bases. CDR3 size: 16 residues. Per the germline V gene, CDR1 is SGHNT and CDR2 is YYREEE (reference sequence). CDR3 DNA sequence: TGTGCCAGCAGCCCGTGGGTTCTAGCGGAGTCAGATACGCAGTATTTT. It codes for CASSPWVLAESDTQYF.

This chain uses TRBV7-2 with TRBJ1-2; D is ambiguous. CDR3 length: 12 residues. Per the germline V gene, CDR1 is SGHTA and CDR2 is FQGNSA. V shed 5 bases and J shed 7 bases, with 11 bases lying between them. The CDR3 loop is CASSSLLVGYTF. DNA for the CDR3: TGTGCCAGCAGCAGCCTCCTAGTTGGCTACACCTTC.

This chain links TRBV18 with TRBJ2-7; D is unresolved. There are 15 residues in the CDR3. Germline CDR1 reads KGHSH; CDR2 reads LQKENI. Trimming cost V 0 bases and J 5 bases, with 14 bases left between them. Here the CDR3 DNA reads TGTGCCAGCTCACCACCTAGCCTCTCGAGAGACGAGCAGTACTTC. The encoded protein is CASSPPSLSRDEQYF.

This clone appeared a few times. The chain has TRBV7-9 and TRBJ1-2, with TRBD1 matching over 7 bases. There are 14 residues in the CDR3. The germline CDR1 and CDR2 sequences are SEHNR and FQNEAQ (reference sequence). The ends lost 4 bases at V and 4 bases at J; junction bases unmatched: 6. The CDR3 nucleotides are TGTGCCAGCAGCTCATGGGACAGTATCTATGGCTACACCTTC. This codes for CASSSWDSIYGYTF.

CDR3 sequence (DNA): TGTGCCAGCAGCGTCCTAGCGGATTTAGGGAATGAGCAGTTCTTC. It encodes CASSVLADLGNEQFF. The chain is built from TRBV7-9 and TRBJ2-1; TRBD2 matches 7 bases. V dropped 5 bases and J dropped 7; count of bases not matched to a gene: 11. Germline V gives CDR1 SEHNR, CDR2 FQNEAQ (reference sequence). This CDR3 is built from 15 residues.

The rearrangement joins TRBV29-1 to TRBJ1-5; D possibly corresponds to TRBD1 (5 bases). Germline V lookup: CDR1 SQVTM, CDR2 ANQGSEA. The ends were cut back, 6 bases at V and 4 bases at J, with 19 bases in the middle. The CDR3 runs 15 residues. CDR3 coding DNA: TGCAGCGTCCGGGACGGCCTATTAGGAAATCAGCCCCAGCATTTT. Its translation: CSVRDGLLGNQPQHF.

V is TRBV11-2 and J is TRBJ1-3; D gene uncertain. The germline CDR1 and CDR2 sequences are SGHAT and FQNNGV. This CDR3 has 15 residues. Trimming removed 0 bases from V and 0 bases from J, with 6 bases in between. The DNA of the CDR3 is TGTGCCAGCAGCTTAGATGGAGGCTCTGGAAACACCATATATTTT. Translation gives CASSLDGGSGNTIYF.

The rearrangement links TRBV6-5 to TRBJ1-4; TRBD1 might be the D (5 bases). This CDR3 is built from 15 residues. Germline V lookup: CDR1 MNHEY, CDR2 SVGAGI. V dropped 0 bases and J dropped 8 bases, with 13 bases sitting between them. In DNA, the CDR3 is TGTGCCAGCAGTTACTCTGGGGCATACGAAGAAAAACTGTTTTTT. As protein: CASSYSGAYEEKLFF.

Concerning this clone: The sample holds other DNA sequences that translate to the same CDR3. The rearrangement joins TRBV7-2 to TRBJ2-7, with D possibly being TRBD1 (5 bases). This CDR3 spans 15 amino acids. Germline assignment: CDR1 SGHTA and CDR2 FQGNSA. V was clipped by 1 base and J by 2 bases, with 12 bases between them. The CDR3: CASSLVSRAAYEQYF. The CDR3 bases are TGTGCCAGCAGCTTAGTTTCCAGGGCGGCCTACGAGCAGTACTTC.

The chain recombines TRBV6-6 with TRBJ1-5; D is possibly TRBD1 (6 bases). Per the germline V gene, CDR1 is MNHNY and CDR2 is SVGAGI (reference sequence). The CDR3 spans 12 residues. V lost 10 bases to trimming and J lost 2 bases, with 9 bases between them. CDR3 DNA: TGTGCCACAGGGGAGGGCAATCAGCCCCAGCATTTT. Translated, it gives CATGEGNQPQHF.

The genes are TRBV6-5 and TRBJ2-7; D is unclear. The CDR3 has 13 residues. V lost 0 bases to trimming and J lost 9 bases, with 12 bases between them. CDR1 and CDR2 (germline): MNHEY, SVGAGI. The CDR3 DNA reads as TGTGCCAGCAGTTACTCGATGACAATGGGGCAGTACTTC. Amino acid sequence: CASSYSMTMGQYF.

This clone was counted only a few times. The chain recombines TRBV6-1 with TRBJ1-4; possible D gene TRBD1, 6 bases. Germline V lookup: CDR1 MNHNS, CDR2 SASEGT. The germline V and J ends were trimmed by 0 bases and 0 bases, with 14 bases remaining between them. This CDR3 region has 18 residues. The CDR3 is CASSEAFPGAATNEKLFF. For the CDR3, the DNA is TGTGCCAGCAGTGAAGCATTTCCAGGGGCCGCAACTAATGAAAAACTGTTTTTT.

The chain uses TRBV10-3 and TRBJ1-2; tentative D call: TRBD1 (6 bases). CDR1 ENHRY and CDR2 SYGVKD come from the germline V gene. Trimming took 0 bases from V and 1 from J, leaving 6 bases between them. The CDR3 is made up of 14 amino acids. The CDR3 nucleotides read TGTGCCATCAGTGAGTCACAGGGTAACTATGGCTACACCTTC. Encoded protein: CAISESQGNYGYTF.

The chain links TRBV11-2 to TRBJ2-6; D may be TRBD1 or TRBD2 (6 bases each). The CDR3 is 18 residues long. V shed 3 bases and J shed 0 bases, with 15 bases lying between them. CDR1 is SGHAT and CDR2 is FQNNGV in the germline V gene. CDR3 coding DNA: TGTGCCAGCAGCTTGCAGGGGACTGGGGGCTCTGGGGCCAACGTCCTGACTTTC. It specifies CASSLQGTGGSGANVLTF.

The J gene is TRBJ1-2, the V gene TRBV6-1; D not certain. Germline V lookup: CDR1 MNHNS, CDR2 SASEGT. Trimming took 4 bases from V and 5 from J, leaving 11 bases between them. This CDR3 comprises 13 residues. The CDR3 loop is CASSVVVLYGYTF. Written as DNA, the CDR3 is TGTGCCAGCAGTGTAGTGGTTTTATATGGCTACACCTTC.

CDR3 sequence: CASSPSVGGTNQPQHF. Here the CDR3 DNA reads TGTGCCAGCAGCCCATCCGTAGGGGGCACTAATCAGCCCCAGCATTTT. The chain couples TRBV28 to TRBJ1-5, with 7 nucleotides matching TRBD1. Germline V lookup: CDR1 MDHEN, CDR2 SYDVKM. There are 16 residues in the CDR3. After removal of 6 bases from V and 4 bases from J, the junction contained 12 bases not matched to a gene.

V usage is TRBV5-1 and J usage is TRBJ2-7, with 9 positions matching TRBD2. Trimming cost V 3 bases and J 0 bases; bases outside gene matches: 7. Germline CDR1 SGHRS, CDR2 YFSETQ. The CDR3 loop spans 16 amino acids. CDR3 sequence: CASSWTGSGSSYEQYF. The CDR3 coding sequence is TGCGCCAGCAGCTGGACGGGTAGCGGGAGCTCCTACGAGCAGTACTTC.

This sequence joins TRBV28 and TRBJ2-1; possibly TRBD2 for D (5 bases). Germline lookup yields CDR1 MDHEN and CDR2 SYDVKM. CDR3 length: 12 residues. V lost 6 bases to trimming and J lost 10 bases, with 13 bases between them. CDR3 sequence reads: CASSPPGLEQFF. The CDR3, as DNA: TGTGCCAGCAGCCCCCCAGGACTCGAGCAGTTCTTC.

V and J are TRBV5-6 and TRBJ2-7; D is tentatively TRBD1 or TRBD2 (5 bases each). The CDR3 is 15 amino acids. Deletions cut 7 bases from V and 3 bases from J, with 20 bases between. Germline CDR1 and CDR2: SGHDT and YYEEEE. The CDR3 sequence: CASVRTGTQVYEQYF. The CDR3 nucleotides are TGTGCCAGCGTCCGGACCGGGACCCAGGTCTACGAGCAGTACTTC.

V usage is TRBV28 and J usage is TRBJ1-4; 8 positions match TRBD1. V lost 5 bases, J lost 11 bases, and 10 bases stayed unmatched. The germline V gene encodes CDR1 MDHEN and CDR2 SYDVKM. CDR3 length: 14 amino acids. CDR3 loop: CASSTQDRGRKLFF. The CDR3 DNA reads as TGTGCCAGCAGTACTCAAGACAGGGGACGCAAACTGTTTTTT.